The text below deals with one T cell receptor beta chain. Data came from immunoSEQ multiplex PCR; TCRdb stores just in-frame clones and leaves some out. The sample contains 200,000 or so clones, approximately 79% of which appear only once. These data originate in a study of blood T cell repertoires in COVID-19. Study information: In each case, the material was cDNA or gDNA derived from T cells, B-cell-depleted T cells, or PBMCs.

This CDR3 is 14 amino acids long. Between the trimmed V and J ends, which lost 2 bases and 7 bases, there was a span of 12 bases. Germline lookup yields CDR1 MDHEN and CDR2 SYDVKM. The sample taken for sequencing was peripheral blood. The chain has TRBV28 and TRBJ1-5; the D is unclear. This TCR was sampled from a man aged 30 to 45 with active or convalescent COVID-19. Written as DNA, the CDR3 is TGTGCCAGCAGTTTAGGTCCCAGAAACCAGCCCCAGCATTTT. This sequence encodes CASSLGPRNQPQHF.